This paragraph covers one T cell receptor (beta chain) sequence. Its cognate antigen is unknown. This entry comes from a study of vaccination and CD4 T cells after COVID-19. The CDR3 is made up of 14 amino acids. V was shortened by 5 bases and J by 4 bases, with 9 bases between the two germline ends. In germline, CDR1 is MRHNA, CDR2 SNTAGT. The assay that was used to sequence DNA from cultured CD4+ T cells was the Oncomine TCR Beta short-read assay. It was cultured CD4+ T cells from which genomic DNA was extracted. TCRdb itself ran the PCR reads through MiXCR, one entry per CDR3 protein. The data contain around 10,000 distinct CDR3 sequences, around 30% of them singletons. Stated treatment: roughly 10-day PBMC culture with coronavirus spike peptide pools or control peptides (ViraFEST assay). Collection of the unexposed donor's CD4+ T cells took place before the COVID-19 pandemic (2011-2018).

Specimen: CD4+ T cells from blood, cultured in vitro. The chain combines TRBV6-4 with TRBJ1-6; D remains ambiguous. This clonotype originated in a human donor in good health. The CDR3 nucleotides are TGTGCCAGCAGTAAGACGGGTTATAATTCACCCCTCCACTTT. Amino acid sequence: CASSKTGYNSPLHF.